These 15 T cell receptor beta chains were sequenced from one sample in a study of shared clonotypes between healthy human individuals. It was CD45RO-negative cells, positively selected for CCR7, that made up naive CD8 cells, with terminally differentiated effector memory CD45RA+ cells excluded. TCRdb's table, derived via immunoSEQ multiplex PCR, lists solely in-frame clones and lacks some. The sample carries hundreds of thousands of clones, around 92% recorded once. The material sequenced was naive CD8+ T cells sorted from blood. The receptor set was obtained from a man aged 30-40 years in good health.

The CDR3 DNA is TGTGCCAGCAGCTTAACGGGACTACTCTCCTACAATGAGCAGTTCTTC. Protein: CASSLTGLLSYNEQFF. V usage is TRBV11-2 and J usage is TRBJ2-1; 7 bases are a match to TRBD2. Germline lookup yields CDR1 SGHAT and CDR2 FQNNGV. Germline trimming cut 2 bases from V and 0 bases from J; bases unmatched to any gene: 4. The CDR3 runs 16 residues.

The chain carries TRBV11-2 and TRBJ2-7; TRBD1 agrees at 7 bases. The CDR3 extends over 15 amino acids. The V segment lost 5 bases and the J segment 0 bases; nucleotides outside the gene matches: 7. Germline V gene data show CDR1 as SGHAT and CDR2 as FQNNGV. The DNA for the CDR3 is TGTGCCAGCAGCGAACAGGGGCAGAGCTCCTACGAGCAGTACTTC. Protein product: CASSEQGQSSYEQYF.

The rearrangement joins TRBV7-9 to TRBJ2-1, with D hard to call. This CDR3 region has 14 residues. Germline V gene data show CDR1 as SEHNR and CDR2 as FQNEAQ (reference sequence). Trimming cost V 5 bases and J 0 bases, with 8 bases left between them. The CDR3 DNA reads TGTGCCAGCAGCGGAGAGAGCTCCTACAATGAGCAGTTCTTC. It yields the protein CASSGESSYNEQFF. Looking up the rest from reference TRBV7-9 and TRBJ2-1 gives the full variable domain: DTGVSQNPRHKITKRGQNVTFRCDPISEHNRLYWYRQTLGQGPEFLTYFQNEAQLEKSRLLSDRFSAERPKGSFSTLEIQRTEQGDSAMYLCASSGESSYNEQFFGPGTRLTVL.

This clone was picked up many times. V is TRBV5-6 and J is TRBJ2-3, with 8 bases identical to TRBD1. Trimming cost V 4 bases and J 3 bases; bases outside gene matches: 7. The CDR3 contains 15 residues. The V gene's germline CDR1 is SGHDT and CDR2 YYEEEE. The CDR3 nucleotides read TGTGCCAGCAGCGATAGACAGGGGATGACAGATACGCAGTATTTT. Its protein product is CASSDRQGMTDTQYF.

DNA of the CDR3: TGTGCCAGCAGCTACCCGGGACAGGGGGGACCTCTGGGCGCAGAGACCCAGTACTTC. It is translated as CASSYPGQGGPLGAETQYF. The J gene is TRBJ2-5, the V gene TRBV7-8, with TRBD1 identical over 11 bases. The V segment lost 4 bases and the J segment 4 bases; nucleotides outside the gene matches: 17. The CDR3 is made up of 19 amino acids. Germline V gene sequence: CDR1 SGHVS, CDR2 FQNEAQ.

This clone was detected once. The J gene is TRBJ2-3, the V gene TRBV5-1, with D maybe TRBD1 (6 bases). Germline CDR1 is SGHRS and CDR2 is YFSETQ. V was pared by 2 bases and J by 2 bases, with 15 bases between. The CDR3 runs to 16 residues. The CDR3 DNA follows: TGCGCCAGCAGCTTCACAGGGCCTGCATCCACAGATACGCAGTATTTT. This codes for CASSFTGPASTDTQYF. The full variable domain, in which reference TRBV5-1 and TRBJ2-3 provide the parts outside the CDR3, is KAGVTQTPRYLIKTRGQQVTLSCSPISGHRSVSWYQQTPGQGLQFLFEYFSETQRNKGNFPGRFSGRQFSNSRSEMNVSTLELGDSALYLCASSFTGPASTDTQYFGPGTRLTVL.

The rearrangement links TRBV4-3 to TRBJ2-5, with TRBD1 as a possible D gene (5 bases). The J call may be mistaken, given a closer DNA end match to TRBJ2-7. In germline, CDR1 is LGHNA, CDR2 YSLEER. The CDR3 is 17 amino acids. The CDR3, as DNA: TGCGCCAGCAGCCAAGGATCCCCCGGACACAGACTTGACGAGCAGTACTTC. This encodes CASSQGSPGHRLDEQYF.

The chain couples TRBV29-1 to TRBJ2-5; D might be TRBD1 or TRBD2, each matching 5 bases. The CDR3 contains 13 residues. With 6 bases removed from V and 10 bases from J, the gap between germline ends came to 21 bases. Germline CDR1 reads SQVTM; CDR2 reads ANQGSEA. DNA for the CDR3: TGCAGCGTGGGGGACCTAAGACCCGAGGGCCAGTACTTC. Translated: CSVGDLRPEGQYF.

The gene calls are TRBV27 and TRBJ2-1; no reliable D call. In germline, CDR1 is MNHEY, CDR2 SMNVEV (reference sequence). Between the trimmed V and J ends, which lost 3 bases and 9 bases, there was a span of 15 bases. This CDR3 region has 14 residues. The CDR3 spells CASSLLEDSVEQFF. The CDR3 nucleotides read TGTGCCAGCAGTTTGCTAGAAGATTCTGTTGAGCAGTTCTTC.

The rearrangement uses TRBV28 and TRBJ2-3, with TRBD1 identical over 7 bases. Losses at the gene ends were 2 bases for V and 1 base for J; bases not matched to a gene: 3. CDR3 size: 15 residues. The germline V gene has CDR1 MDHEN and CDR2 SYDVKM. The CDR3 nucleotides read TGTGCCAGCAGTTTAAGAGGGGGCGGCACAGATACGCAGTATTTT. Encoded protein: CASSLRGGGTDTQYF. Together with reference TRBV28 and TRBJ2-3, the CDR3 gives the full variable domain: DVKVTQSSRYLVKRTGEKVFLECVQDMDHENMFWYRQDPGLGLRLIYFSYDVKMKEKGDIPEGYSVSREKKERFSLILESASTNQTSMYLCASSLRGGGTDTQYFGPGTRLTVL.

The chain couples TRBV27 to TRBJ1-2, with a weak D call TRBD1 (5 bases). Germline loops: CDR1 MNHEY, CDR2 SMNVEV (reference sequence). This CDR3 contains 12 residues. The germline V and J ends were trimmed by 6 bases and 5 bases, with 10 bases remaining between them. CDR3 residues: CASSDREYGYTF. For the CDR3, the DNA is TGTGCCAGCAGCGACAGAGAATATGGCTACACCTTC.

CDR3 bases: TGTGCCAGCTGCTACGGGGCGGCTAGCAATCAGCCCCAGCATTTT. Protein: CASCYGAASNQPQHF. The genes are TRBV28 and TRBJ1-5; possibly TRBD1 for D (5 bases). Deletions cut 8 bases from V and 0 bases from J, with 14 bases between. Germline loops: CDR1 MDHEN, CDR2 SYDVKM. This CDR3 contains 15 residues.

The gene calls are TRBV7-9 and TRBJ2-1, with 11 bases that match TRBD2. CDR1 is SEHNR, CDR2 FQNEAQ, per germline (reference sequence). The CDR3 contains 13 residues. V was pared by 6 bases and J by 9 bases, with 4 bases of the junction left unmatched. The DNA of the CDR3 is TGTGCCAGCAGACCTGGACTAGCGGGTGAGCAGTTCTTC. It is translated as CASRPGLAGEQFF.

This rearrangement joins TRBV6-5 to TRBJ1-5; D not resolved. CDR1 is MNHEY, CDR2 SVGAGI, per germline. V was trimmed by 0 bases and J by 5 bases, leaving 5 bases between them. CDR3 length equals 13 residues. The CDR3 bases are TGTGCCAGCAGTTACTCTAAGGATCAGCCCCAGCATTTT. Translation gives CASSYSKDQPQHF.

This clone was recorded once. J is TRBJ2-7 and V is TRBV30; D is unclear. The CDR3 is 16 amino acids. CDR1 and CDR2 (germline): GTSNPN, SVGIG (reference sequence). The V end was cut by 6 bases, the J end by 1 base, with 22 bases between. The CDR3 DNA reads TGTGCCTGTCGGCCCGTATTCGTCAGTTCTTCCTACGAGCAGTACTTC. Protein product: CACRPVFVSSSYEQYF. The variable domain in full, with the rest retrieved from reference TRBV30 and TRBJ2-7, is SQTIHQWPATLVQPVGSPLSLECTVEGTSNPNLYWYRQAAGRGLQLLFYSVGIGQISSEVPQNLSASRPQDRQFILSSKKLLLSDSGFYLCACRPVFVSSSYEQYFGPGTRLTVT.